The entry that follows covers one T cell receptor beta chain sequence. This specimen belongs to a study of cytomegalovirus exposure and HLA in healthy donors. The study ran its PCR with 60 Vbeta and 13 Jbeta primers. The assay was immunoSEQ multiplex PCR, and TCRdb's table has in-frame clones only and misses some. The sample holds roughly 80,000 clones. This CDR3 has 17 residues. With V trimmed by 5 bases and J by 3 bases, 14 bases remained unmatched. Germline V gene sequence: CDR1 SNHLY, CDR2 FYNNEI. This TCR was recovered from a man between 50 and 59 years old in good health and CMV-seropositive. What was sequenced was PBMCs. This rearrangement joins TRBV2 to TRBJ2-3, with 7 positions matching TRBD2. CDR3 in amino acids: CASSSFRLAGGTDTQYF. CDR3 bases: TGTGCCAGCAGTTCGTTCCGACTAGCTGGAGGGACAGATACGCAGTATTTT.